The source of this T cell receptor (beta chain) is a study of blood T cell repertoires in COVID-19. On the study more broadly: In each case, the material was cDNA or gDNA derived from T cells, B-cell-depleted T cells, or PBMCs.

In the authors' workflow: Reference gene primers were amplified, and this amplification served to estimate nucleated cell counts. Clones were read by immunoSEQ multiplex PCR, and TCRdb kept only the in-frame ones, dropping some. D and trimming come from the DNA, and the V and J calls and clone size come from that table. The sample consists of about 300,000 clones, around nine tenths of them appearing once. V was pared by 6 bases and J by 0 bases, with 14 bases between. Germline lookup yields CDR1 MNHEY and CDR2 SVGAGI. The CDR3 totals 15 residues. The sample comprised peripheral blood. V usage is TRBV6-5 and J usage is TRBJ1-1, with D possibly being TRBD1 (6 bases). The sequence derives from a man aged 70 or older with acute or convalescent COVID-19. In DNA form, the CDR3 reads TGTGCCAGCAGAGGACAGAGCCTTATGAACACTGAAGCTTTCTTT. The encoded protein is CASRGQSLMNTEAFF.